A selection of T cell receptor beta chains follows, all from one sample in a study of blood T cell repertoires in COVID-19. Profiled with immunoSEQ multiplex PCR; TCRdb holds only in-frame clones, not every one. Seen here are nearly 110,000 clones, 90% to 95% observed once, and the top ten hold less than 1.5%. The sequencing sample was made of peripheral blood. The receptors derive from a woman in her twenties or thirties with acute or convalescent COVID-19. CDR3s include the opening cysteine and the closing phenylalanine or tryptophan. The D gene is left open where the match is weak. Part of the rows lack a size; the others show once, few, many or a class for expanded clones.

D: NA; V: TRBV6-5; size: NA; J: TRBJ1-2; DNA: TGTGCCAGCAGGGGAAGTAGGGGCGGCTACACCTTC; CDR3: CASRGSRGGYTF
D: NA; V: TRBV19; size: NA; J: TRBJ1-2; DNA: TGTGCCAGTAGACAATTCCAGGGAGGGGACTATGGCTACACCTTC; CDR3: CASRQFQGGDYGYTF
D: NA; V: TRBV7-2; size: NA; J: TRBJ1-5; DNA: TGTGCCAGCAGCCCATCGGGCGGGGGAAGCGAGCCCCAGCATTTT; CDR3: CASSPSGGGSEPQHF
D: NA; V: TRBV19; size: NA; J: TRBJ2-7; DNA: TGTGCCGCAGGGGGGAACGAGCAGTACTTC; CDR3: CAAGGNEQYF
D: TRBD1; V: TRBV5-4; size: few; J: TRBJ2-2; DNA: TGTGCCAGCAGCGCGGGACAGGGCCGATTGGGCGGGGAGCTGTTTTTT; CDR3: CASSAGQGRLGGELFF
D: TRBD1; V: TRBV7-9; size: NA; J: TRBJ2-7; DNA: TGTGCCAGCAGCTTAGATCTCGGACAGGGCGTCGGCTACGAGCAGTACTTC; CDR3: CASSLDLGQGVGYEQYF
D: NA; V: TRBV5-1; size: NA; J: TRBJ2-7; DNA: TGCGCCAGCAGCCTAGGATACTACGAGCAGTACTTC; CDR3: CASSLGYYEQYF
D: NA; V: TRBV7-8; size: NA; J: TRBJ1-6; DNA: TGTGCCAGCAGCTTATCCCGACAGGTCGTATCACCCCTCCACTTT; CDR3: CASSLSRQVVSPLHF
D: TRBD1; V: TRBV28; size: NA; J: TRBJ1-2; DNA: TGTGCCAGCAGGATTCAGGGGGGCTATGGCTACACCTTC; CDR3: CASRIQGGYGYTF
D: NA; V: TRBV21-1; size: NA; J: TRBJ2-1; DNA: TGTGCCAGCAGCAAAACAACTAGCGGGCACAATGAGCAGTTCTTC; CDR3: CASSKTTSGHNEQFF
D: NA; V: TRBV28; size: NA; J: TRBJ1-3; DNA: TGTGCCAGCAGTGGAGACGGCAGAAACACCATATATTTT; CDR3: CASSGDGRNTIYF
D: NA; V: TRBV6-5; size: NA; J: TRBJ1-1; DNA: TGTGCCAGCAGTTACACAGGTATAGGGAACACTGAAGCTTTCTTT; CDR3: CASSYTGIGNTEAFF
D: NA; V: TRBV5-5; size: NA; J: TRBJ2-5; DNA: TGTGCCAGCAGTAGGAGCAGTCAAGAGACCCAGTACTTC; CDR3: CASSRSSQETQYF
D: NA; V: TRBV10-2; size: NA; J: TRBJ2-1; DNA: TGCGCCAGCAGTGAACTCCGGAGGTCTTACAATGAGCAGTTCTTC; CDR3: CASSELRRSYNEQFF